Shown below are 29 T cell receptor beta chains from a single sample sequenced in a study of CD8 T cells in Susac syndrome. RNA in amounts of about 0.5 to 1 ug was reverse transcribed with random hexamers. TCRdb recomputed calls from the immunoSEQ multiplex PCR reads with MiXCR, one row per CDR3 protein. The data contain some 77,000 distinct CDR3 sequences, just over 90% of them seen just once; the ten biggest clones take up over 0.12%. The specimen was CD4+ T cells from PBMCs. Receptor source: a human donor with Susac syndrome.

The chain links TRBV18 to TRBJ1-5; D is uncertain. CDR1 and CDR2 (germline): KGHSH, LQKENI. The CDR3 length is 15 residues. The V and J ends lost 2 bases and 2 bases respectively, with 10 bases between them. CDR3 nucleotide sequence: TGTGCCAGCTCACCAGAGGGTCACGGCAATCAGCCCCAGCATTTT. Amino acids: CASSPEGHGNQPQHF.

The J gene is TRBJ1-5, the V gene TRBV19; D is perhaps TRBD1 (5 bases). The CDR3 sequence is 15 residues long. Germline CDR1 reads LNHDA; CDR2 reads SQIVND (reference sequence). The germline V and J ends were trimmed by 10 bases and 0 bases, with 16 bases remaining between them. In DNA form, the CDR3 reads TGTGCCACCAAGTGGGGGATTAATAGCAATCAGCCCCAGCATTTT. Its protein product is CATKWGINSNQPQHF.

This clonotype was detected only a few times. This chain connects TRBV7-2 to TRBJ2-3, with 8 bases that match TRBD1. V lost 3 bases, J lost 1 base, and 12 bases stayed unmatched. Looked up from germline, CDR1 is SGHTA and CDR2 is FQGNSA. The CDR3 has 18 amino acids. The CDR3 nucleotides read TGTGCCAGCAGCTTTAATCCGGACAGGGCGGTTGGCACAGATACGCAGTATTTT. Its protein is CASSFNPDRAVGTDTQYF.

In DNA form, the CDR3 reads TGTGCCAGCAGTTACCCATCCGGGGAAAAAAAACTGTTTTTT. Translation: CASSYPSGEKKLFF. The chain links TRBV28 to TRBJ1-4; unclear D gene. Germline values: CDR1 MDHEN, CDR2 SYDVKM. With 4 bases removed from V and 9 bases from J, the gap between germline ends came to 15 bases. The CDR3 contains 14 residues.

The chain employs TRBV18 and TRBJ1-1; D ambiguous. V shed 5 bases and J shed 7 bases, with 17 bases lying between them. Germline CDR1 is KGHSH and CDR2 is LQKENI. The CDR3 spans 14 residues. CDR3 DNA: TGTGCCAGCTCAATTTCGGGTAATAACGGTGAAGCTTTCTTT. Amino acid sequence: CASSISGNNGEAFF. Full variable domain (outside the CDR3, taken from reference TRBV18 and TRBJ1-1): NAGVMQNPRHLVRRRGQEARLRCSPMKGHSHVYWYRQLPEEGLKFMVYLQKENIIDESGMPKERFSAEFPKEGPSILRIQQVVRGDSAAYFCASSISGNNGEAFFGQGTRLTVV.

CDR3 sequence: CASSAPGGAVNEQFF. The CDR3 DNA follows: TGTGCCAGCAGCGCCCCTGGAGGGGCGGTCAATGAGCAGTTCTTC. The chain links TRBV9 to TRBJ2-1; perhaps TRBD2 as D (6 bases). The CDR3 is 15 amino acids. V was trimmed by 3 bases and J by 6 bases, leaving 16 bases between them. CDR1 and CDR2 (germline): SGDLS, YYNGEE.

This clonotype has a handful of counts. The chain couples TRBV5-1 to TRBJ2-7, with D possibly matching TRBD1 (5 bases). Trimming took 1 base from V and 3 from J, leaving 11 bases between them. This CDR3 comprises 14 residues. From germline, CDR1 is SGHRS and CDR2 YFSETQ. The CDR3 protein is CASSLSQGGYEQYF. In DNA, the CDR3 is TGCGCCAGCAGCTTGAGTCAGGGCGGCTACGAGCAGTACTTC. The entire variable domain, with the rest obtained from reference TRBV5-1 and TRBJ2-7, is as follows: KAGVTQTPRYLIKTRGQQVTLSCSPISGHRSVSWYQQTPGQGLQFLFEYFSETQRNKGNFPGRFSGRQFSNSRSEMNVSTLELGDSALYLCASSLSQGGYEQYFGPGTRLTVT.

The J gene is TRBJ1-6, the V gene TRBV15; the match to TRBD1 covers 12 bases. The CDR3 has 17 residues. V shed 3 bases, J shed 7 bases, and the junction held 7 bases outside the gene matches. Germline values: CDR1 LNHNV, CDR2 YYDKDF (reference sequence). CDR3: CATSRAGTGGANSPLHF. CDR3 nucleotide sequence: TGTGCCACCAGCAGGGCCGGGACAGGGGGCGCGAATTCACCCCTCCACTTT.

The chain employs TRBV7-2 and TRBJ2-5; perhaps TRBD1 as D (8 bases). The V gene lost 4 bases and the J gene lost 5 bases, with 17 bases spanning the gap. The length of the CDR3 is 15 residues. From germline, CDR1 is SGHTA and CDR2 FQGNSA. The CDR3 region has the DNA TGTGCCAGCAGCTCCCGGACAGGGAGGGCCGAGACCCAGTACTTC. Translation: CASSSRTGRAETQYF.

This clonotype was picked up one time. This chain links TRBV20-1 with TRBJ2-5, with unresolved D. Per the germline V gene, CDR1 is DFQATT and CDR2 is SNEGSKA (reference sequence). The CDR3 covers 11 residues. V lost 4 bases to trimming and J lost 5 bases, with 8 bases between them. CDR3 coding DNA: TGCAGTGCTAATTCCCTGGAGACCCAGTACTTC. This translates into CSANSLETQYF.

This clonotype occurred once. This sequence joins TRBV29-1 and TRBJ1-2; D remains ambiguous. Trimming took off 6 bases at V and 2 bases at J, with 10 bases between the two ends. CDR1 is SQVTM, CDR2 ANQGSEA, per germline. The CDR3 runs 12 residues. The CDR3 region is CSVVRPNYGYTF. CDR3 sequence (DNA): TGCAGCGTAGTCCGGCCGAACTATGGCTACACCTTC.

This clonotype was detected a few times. The CDR3 reads CASSLMTSGGLKNIQYF. The CDR3 DNA sequence: TGTGCCAGCAGCTTAATGACTAGCGGGGGGTTAAAAAACATTCAGTACTTC. This chain uses TRBV11-2 with TRBJ2-4, with 13 bases lining up with TRBD2. Germline CDR1 reads SGHAT; CDR2 reads FQNNGV. V trimming: 2 bases; J trimming: 4 bases; junction bases outside the gene matches: 5. CDR3 length equals 17 residues.

This CDR3 reads CASSLAPQSQETQYF. CDR3 DNA sequence: TGCGCCAGCAGCTTGGCTCCCCAGTCCCAAGAGACCCAGTACTTC. J is TRBJ2-5 and V is TRBV5-1, with D unclear. The CDR3 runs to 15 residues. The V end was cut by 0 bases, the J end by 1 base, with 10 bases between. Germline V CDR1 and CDR2: SGHRS, YFSETQ.

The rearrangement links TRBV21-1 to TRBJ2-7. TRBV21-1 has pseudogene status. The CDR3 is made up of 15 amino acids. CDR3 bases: TGTGCCAGCAGCAAAGATGGCAGGAGCTCCTACGAGCAGTACTTC. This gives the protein CASSKDGRSSYEQYF.

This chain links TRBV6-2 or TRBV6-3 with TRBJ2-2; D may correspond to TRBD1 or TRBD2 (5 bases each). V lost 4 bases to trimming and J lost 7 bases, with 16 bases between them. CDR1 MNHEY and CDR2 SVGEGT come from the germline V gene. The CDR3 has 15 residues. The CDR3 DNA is TGTGCCAGCAGTTGGGGGTCGGCAGGGATCGGGGAGCTGTTTTTT. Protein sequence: CASSWGSAGIGELFF.

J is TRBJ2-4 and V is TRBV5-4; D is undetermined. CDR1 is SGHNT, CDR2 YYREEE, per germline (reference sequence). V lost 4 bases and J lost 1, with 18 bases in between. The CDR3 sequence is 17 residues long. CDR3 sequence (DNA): TGTGCCAGCAGCGAAACCGCGTCCTGGTCGGCCAAAAACATTCAGTACTTC. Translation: CASSETASWSAKNIQYF.

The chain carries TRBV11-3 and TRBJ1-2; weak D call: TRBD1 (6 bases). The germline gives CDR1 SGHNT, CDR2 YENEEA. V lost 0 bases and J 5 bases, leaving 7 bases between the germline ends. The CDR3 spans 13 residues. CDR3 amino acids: CASSLDRGYGYTF. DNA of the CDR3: TGTGCCAGCAGCTTAGACAGGGGTTATGGCTACACCTTC.

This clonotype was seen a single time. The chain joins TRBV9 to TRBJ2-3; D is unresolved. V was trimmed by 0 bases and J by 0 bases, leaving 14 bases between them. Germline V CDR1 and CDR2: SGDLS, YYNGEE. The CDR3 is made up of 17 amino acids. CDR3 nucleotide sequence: TGTGCCAGCAGCGTAGCTACTGGCGGTAGTAGCACAGATACGCAGTATTTT. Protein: CASSVATGGSSTDTQYF.

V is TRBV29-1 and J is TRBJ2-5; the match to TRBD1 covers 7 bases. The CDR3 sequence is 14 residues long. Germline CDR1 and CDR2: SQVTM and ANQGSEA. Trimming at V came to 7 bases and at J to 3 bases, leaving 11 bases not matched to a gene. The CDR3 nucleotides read TGCAGCGCAGTCACGACAGGGCAAGAAGAGACCCAGTACTTC. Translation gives CSAVTTGQEETQYF.

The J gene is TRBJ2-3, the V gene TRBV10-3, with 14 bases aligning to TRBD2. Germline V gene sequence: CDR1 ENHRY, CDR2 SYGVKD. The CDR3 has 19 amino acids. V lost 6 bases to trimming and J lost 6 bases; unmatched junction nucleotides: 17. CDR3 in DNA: TGTGCCATCAGGCACTCCGCGGGACTAGCGGGGGAGAATAGTGATACGCAGTATTTT. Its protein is CAIRHSAGLAGENSDTQYF.

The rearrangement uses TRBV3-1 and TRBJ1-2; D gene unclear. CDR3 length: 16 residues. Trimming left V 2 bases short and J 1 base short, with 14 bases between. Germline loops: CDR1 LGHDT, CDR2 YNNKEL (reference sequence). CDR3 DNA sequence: TGTGCCAGCAGCCAAACGATACCAGCTATTAACTATGGCTACACCTTC. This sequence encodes CASSQTIPAINYGYTF.

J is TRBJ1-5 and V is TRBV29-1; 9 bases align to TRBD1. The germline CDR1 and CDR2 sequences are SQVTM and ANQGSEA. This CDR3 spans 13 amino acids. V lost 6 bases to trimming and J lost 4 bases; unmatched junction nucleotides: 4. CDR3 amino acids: CSVWTGANQPQHF. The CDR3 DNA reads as TGCAGCGTCTGGACAGGGGCAAATCAGCCCCAGCATTTT.

Here the CDR3 DNA reads TGTGCCAGCAGTGGTTCAGGGTACACTGGAAACACCATATATTTT. Translation gives CASSGSGYTGNTIYF. The chain uses TRBV6-1 and TRBJ1-3, with D possibly matching TRBD1 (5 bases). Trimming took off 4 bases at V and 2 bases at J, with 12 bases between the two ends. CDR3 size: 15 residues. Germline-derived CDR1 and CDR2 are MNHNS and SASEGT.

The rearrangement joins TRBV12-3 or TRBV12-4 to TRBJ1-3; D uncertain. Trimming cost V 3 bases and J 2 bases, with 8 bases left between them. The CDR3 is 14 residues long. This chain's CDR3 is CASSLDGTGNTIYF. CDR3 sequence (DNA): TGTGCCAGCAGTTTGGACGGGACTGGAAACACCATATATTTT.

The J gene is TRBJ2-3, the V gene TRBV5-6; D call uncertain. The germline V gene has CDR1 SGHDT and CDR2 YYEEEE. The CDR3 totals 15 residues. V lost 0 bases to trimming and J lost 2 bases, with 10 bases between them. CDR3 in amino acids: CASSLAPTTTDTQYF. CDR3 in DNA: TGTGCCAGCAGCTTGGCGCCTACGACCACAGATACGCAGTATTTT.

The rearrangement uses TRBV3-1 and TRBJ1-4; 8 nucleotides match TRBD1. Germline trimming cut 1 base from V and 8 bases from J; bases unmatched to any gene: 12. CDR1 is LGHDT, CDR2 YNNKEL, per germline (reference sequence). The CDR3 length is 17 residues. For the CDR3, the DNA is TGTGCCAGCAGCCAAGTCCGCTCGGGGACAGGAGTGGAAAAACTGTTTTTT. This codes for CASSQVRSGTGVEKLFF.

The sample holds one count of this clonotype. The CDR3 DNA reads as TGCGCCAGCAGCCAAGTGAACAGTCTCTACAATGAGCAGTTCTTC. Its protein is CASSQVNSLYNEQFF. The chain recombines TRBV4-3 with TRBJ2-1; D is ambiguous. Germline CDR1 is LGHNA and CDR2 is YSLEER. Trimming stripped 1 base from V and 3 bases from J, with 10 bases between. The length of the CDR3 is 15 residues.

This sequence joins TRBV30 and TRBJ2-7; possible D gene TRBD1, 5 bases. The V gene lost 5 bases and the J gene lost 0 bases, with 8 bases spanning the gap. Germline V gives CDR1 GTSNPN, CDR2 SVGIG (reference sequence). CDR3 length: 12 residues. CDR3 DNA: TGTGCCTGGGGGGCGAGCTCCTACGAGCAGTACTTC. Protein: CAWGASSYEQYF. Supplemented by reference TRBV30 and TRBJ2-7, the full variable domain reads SQTIHQWPATLVQPVGSPLSLECTVEGTSNPNLYWYRQAAGRGLQLLFYSVGIGQISSEVPQNLSASRPQDRQFILSSKKLLLSDSGFYLCAWGASSYEQYFGPGTRLTVT.

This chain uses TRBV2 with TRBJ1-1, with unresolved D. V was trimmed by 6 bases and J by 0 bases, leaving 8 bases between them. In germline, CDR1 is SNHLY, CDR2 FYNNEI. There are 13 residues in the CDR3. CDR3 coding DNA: TGTGCCAGCAGACTCGTCATGAACACTGAAGCTTTCTTT. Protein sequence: CASRLVMNTEAFF.